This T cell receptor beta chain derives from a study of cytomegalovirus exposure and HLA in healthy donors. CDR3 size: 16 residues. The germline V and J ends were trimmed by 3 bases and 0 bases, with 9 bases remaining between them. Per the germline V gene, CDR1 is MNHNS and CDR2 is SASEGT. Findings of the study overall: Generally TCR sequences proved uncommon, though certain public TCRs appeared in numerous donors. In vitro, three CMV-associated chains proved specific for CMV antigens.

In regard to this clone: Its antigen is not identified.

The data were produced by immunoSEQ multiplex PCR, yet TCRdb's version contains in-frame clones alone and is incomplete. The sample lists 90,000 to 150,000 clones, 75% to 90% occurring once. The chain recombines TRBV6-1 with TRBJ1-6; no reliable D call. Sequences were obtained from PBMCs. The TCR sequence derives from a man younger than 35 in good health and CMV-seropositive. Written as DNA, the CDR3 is TGTGCCAGCAGTGATTGGGAGAGCTCCTATAATTCACCCCTCCACTTT. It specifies CASSDWESSYNSPLHF.